This T cell receptor (beta chain) was obtained from a study of blood T cell repertoires in COVID-19. Across the whole study: Specimens from acute and convalescent COVID-19 originated in the United States, Italy and Spain. The cDNA or gDNA used as material had been derived from T cells, B-cell-depleted T cells, or PBMCs.

Authors' methods: Reference gene primer amplification gave nucleated cell count estimates. Sequenced by immunoSEQ multiplex PCR; TCRdb stores in-frame clones only, minus some. D and trimming come from the DNA, and the V and J calls and clone size come from that table. Among approximately 24,000 clones, approximately 91% were seen once, and the ten largest hold approximately 31%. The germline CDR1 and CDR2 sequences are SGHVS and FQNEAQ. Trimming took 3 bases from V and 7 from J, leaving 16 bases between them. The CDR3 is 15 residues long. The sample comprised peripheral blood. The TCR was taken from a woman aged 70-85 years with active COVID-19. The chain has TRBV7-8 and TRBJ2-1, with D perhaps matching TRBD1 (6 bases). The CDR3 bases are TGTGCCAGCAGCTTTTCACAGGGCTCTTTAAATGAGCAGTTCTTC. Translation: CASSFSQGSLNEQFF. The complete variable domain, with remaining parts taken from reference TRBV7-8 and TRBJ2-1, reads GAGVSQSPRYKVAKRGQDVALRCDPISGHVSLFWYQQALGQGPEFLTYFQNEAQLDKSGLPSDRFFAERPEGSVSTLKIQRTQQEDSAVYLCASSFSQGSLNEQFFGPGTRLTVL.